A single sample is the source of the 27 T cell receptor beta chains below, sequenced in a study of T cell repertoires in aging, cancer and after chemotherapy. TRB rearrangements spanning V, D and J were amplified using mixed TRB-A/B primers. TCRdb re-analysed the multiplex PCR reads in MiXCR, keeping a single row per CDR3 protein. In the table there are some 10,000 distinct CDR3 sequences, 30% to 40% of which are singletons. Peripheral blood genomic DNA, not sorted cells or RNA, was the template. The sequenced sample consisted of blood. Receptors were obtained from a human donor in good health.

The chain carries TRBV5-4 and TRBJ2-5; 10 bases match TRBD1. The CDR3 spans 16 residues. Trimming took 3 bases from V and 1 from J; bases not matched to a gene: 6. CDR1 and CDR2 from the germline V gene are SGHNT and YYREEE (reference sequence). The CDR3 loop reads CASSSRQGARQETQYF. CDR3 DNA sequence: TGTGCCAGCAGCTCAAGACAGGGGGCGCGCCAAGAGACCCAGTACTTC.

This clonotype was picked up a small number of times. The chain joins TRBV27 to TRBJ1-2, with a tentative D call TRBD1 (6 bases). Germline-derived CDR1 and CDR2 are MNHEY and SMNVEV (reference sequence). CDR3 size: 15 residues. The V end lost 2 bases, the J end lost 5 bases, and 15 bases lay between the germline ends. Here the CDR3 reads CASSLLGAGLYGYTF. CDR3 sequence (DNA): TGTGCCAGCAGTTTACTGGGGGCAGGTTTGTATGGCTACACCTTC.

This clonotype was counted between two and nine times. The V and J genes are TRBV12-3 or TRBV12-4 and TRBJ2-7; no reliable D call. Trimming removed 1 base at V and 2 bases at J, with 9 bases between. The CDR3 is 14 residues long. The CDR3 nucleotides are TGTGCCAGCAGTTTAGGGCAGCCGCCCTACGAGCAGTACTTC. This encodes CASSLGQPPYEQYF.

This clonotype was seen more than once but under ten times. The chain combines TRBV6-5 with TRBJ2-5, with 9 bases aligning to TRBD1. The CDR3 extends over 14 amino acids. V was clipped by 7 bases and J by 4 bases; unmatched bases: 7. The germline CDR1 and CDR2 sequences are MNHEY and SVGAGI. CDR3 sequence (DNA): TGTGCCAGCACCGGGACAGGGAGCGTAGAGACCCAGTACTTC. Residues: CASTGTGSVETQYF.

This clonotype is a singleton in its sample. The chain uses TRBV15 and TRBJ1-1; 8 bases match TRBD1. This CDR3 spans 16 amino acids. CDR1 and CDR2 from the germline V gene are LNHNV and YYDKDF (reference sequence). V was pared by 2 bases and J by 2 bases, with 7 bases of the junction left unmatched. Written as DNA, the CDR3 is TGTGCCACCAGCAGAAGGGGACAGGATCGCAACACTGAAGCTTTCTTT. Protein product: CATSRRGQDRNTEAFF.

This clonotype turned up a few times. The chain recombines TRBV6-5 with TRBJ2-5; 11 bases fit TRBD2. Germline CDR1 and CDR2: MNHEY and SVGAGI. There are 15 residues in the CDR3. Trimming removed 1 base from V and 4 bases from J; junction bases left unmatched: 2. The CDR3 here is CASSYLAGGGETQYF. CDR3 nucleotide sequence: TGTGCCAGCAGTTACTTAGCGGGAGGGGGAGAGACCCAGTACTTC.

The chain uses TRBV5-4 and TRBJ2-5; 7 bases are a match to TRBD1. The germline V gene has CDR1 SGHNT and CDR2 YYREEE (reference sequence). V was pared by 0 bases and J by 5 bases, with 7 bases of the junction left unmatched. The CDR3 spans 15 residues. CDR3 bases: TGTGCCAGCAGCTTGGGAGACAGGGCTCGGGAGACCCAGTACTTC. This sequence encodes CASSLGDRARETQYF.

The V call is TRBV19, the J call TRBJ1-2; 7 bases fit TRBD1. V dropped 3 bases and J dropped 4; count of bases not matched to a gene: 8. This CDR3 spans 15 amino acids. Germline values: CDR1 LNHDA, CDR2 SQIVND (reference sequence). This chain's CDR3 is CASSMSGQGGYGYTF. As DNA, the CDR3 is TGTGCCAGTAGTATGTCTGGGCAGGGGGGCTATGGCTACACCTTC.

The CDR3 protein is CASSFMTSLGTQYF. In DNA, the CDR3 is TGTGCCAGCAGCTTCATGACTAGCTTGGGTACGCAGTATTTT. This chain links TRBV27 with TRBJ2-3, with 7 bases fitting TRBD2. CDR1 is MNHEY, CDR2 SMNVEV, per germline (reference sequence). J lost 8 bases, V lost 6 bases, and 11 bases had no gene match. There are 14 residues in the CDR3.

This clonotype appeared a few times. The CDR3 bases are TGTGCCAGCAGACCCAGCCAGGGGGGAGACATTCAGTACTTC. It specifies CASRPSQGGDIQYF. V and J are TRBV6-5 and TRBJ2-4; weak D call: TRBD1 (7 bases). Germline V gene sequence: CDR1 MNHEY, CDR2 SVGAGI. CDR3 length equals 14 residues. The germline V and J ends were trimmed by 6 bases and 8 bases, with 17 bases remaining between them.

The chain employs TRBV5-4 and TRBJ1-1; a weak D match, TRBD1 (5 bases). From germline, CDR1 is SGHNT and CDR2 YYREEE (reference sequence). The CDR3 spans 15 residues. Deletions cut 4 bases from V and 1 base from J, with 14 bases between. The CDR3 loop is CASSLRGVGNTEAFF. CDR3 DNA: TGTGCCAGCAGCCTGAGAGGGGTAGGGAACACTGAAGCTTTCTTT.

This clonotype came up once. J is TRBJ2-7 and V is TRBV7-9, with D perhaps TRBD2 (5 bases). CDR3 size: 18 residues. Between the trimmed V and J ends, which lost 0 bases and 5 bases, there was a span of 23 bases. Germline CDR1 and CDR2: SEHNR and FQNEAQ (reference sequence). In DNA, the CDR3 is TGTGCCAGCAGCTTAGCTCCTTTCGAGGACTTTAAAAACCACGAGCAGTACTTC. Translation: CASSLAPFEDFKNHEQYF.

V gene TRBV28 combines with J gene TRBJ2-2; D not resolved. Between the trimmed V and J ends, which lost 6 bases and 6 bases, there was a span of 11 bases. This CDR3 is 13 amino acids long. CDR1 and CDR2 from the germline V gene are MDHEN and SYDVKM. CDR3 DNA: TGTGCCAGCAGCGAAAGGCCGGCCGGGGAGCTGTTTTTT. Protein sequence: CASSERPAGELFF.

The chain carries TRBV6-4 and TRBJ1-4; possibly TRBD1 for D (5 bases). Germline V gene lookup returns CDR1 MRHNA and CDR2 SNTAGT. The CDR3 sequence is 14 residues long. V lost 5 bases and J 7 bases, leaving 14 bases between the germline ends. The CDR3 DNA is TGTGCCAGCAGTTTCGGGGGAGAGGGTGAAAAACTGTTTTTT. Translation gives CASSFGGEGEKLFF.

This sequence joins TRBV5-6 and TRBJ2-7; D is perhaps TRBD2 (5 bases). V shed 5 bases and J shed 0 bases, with 18 bases lying between them. CDR3 length: 16 amino acids. Germline loops: CDR1 SGHDT, CDR2 YYEEEE. The CDR3: CASSSFRTGISYEQYF. DNA of the CDR3: TGTGCCAGCAGTTCTTTCCGGACGGGAATCTCCTACGAGCAGTACTTC.

This clonotype was found a few times. The chain couples TRBV30 to TRBJ2-1, with D possibly matching TRBD2 (5 bases). V lost 0 bases and J 8 bases, leaving 8 bases between the germline ends. The germline V gene has CDR1 GTSNPN and CDR2 SVGIG (reference sequence). The CDR3 runs 12 residues. The CDR3 coding sequence is TGTGCCTGGAGTGTCTGGCGGGATGAGCAGTTCTTC. Its translation: CAWSVWRDEQFF. Full variable domain (outside the CDR3, taken from reference TRBV30 and TRBJ2-1): SQTIHQWPATLVQPVGSPLSLECTVEGTSNPNLYWYRQAAGRGLQLLFYSVGIGQISSEVPQNLSASRPQDRQFILSSKKLLLSDSGFYLCAWSVWRDEQFFGPGTRLTVL.

The genes are TRBV6-1 and TRBJ1-2; D unclear. V lost 2 bases and J 6 bases, leaving 10 bases between the germline ends. Looked up from germline, CDR1 is MNHNS and CDR2 is SASEGT. The CDR3 consists of 13 residues. The CDR3 bases are TGTGCCAGCAGTGAACGGCAGGTGCATGGCTACACCTTC. Translation: CASSERQVHGYTF.

This clonotype was found a few times. The chain carries TRBV5-6 and TRBJ2-7; 7 bases fit TRBD1. V gave up 4 bases and J gave up 5 bases; unmatched junction bases: 3. The CDR3 covers 12 residues. Germline V CDR1 and CDR2: SGHDT, YYEEEE. Here the CDR3 reads CASSSTGDEQYF. DNA of the CDR3: TGTGCCAGCAGCAGCACAGGGGACGAGCAGTACTTC.

The chain couples TRBV6-6 to TRBJ2-2, with TRBD1 as a possible D gene (6 bases). The CDR3 loop spans 15 amino acids. CDR1 and CDR2 (germline): MNHNY, SVGAGI (reference sequence). The ends were cut back, 6 bases at V and 6 bases at J, with 17 bases in the middle. The DNA for the CDR3 is TGTGCCAGCAGCCTTATTATAACAGGGTCCGGGGAGCTGTTTTTT. This sequence encodes CASSLIITGSGELFF.

V gene TRBV6-6 combines with J gene TRBJ2-2; 8 bases map to TRBD2. Germline trimming cut 2 bases from V and 1 base from J; bases unmatched to any gene: 0. The CDR3 totals 15 residues. CDR1 is MNHNY and CDR2 is SVGAGI in the germline V gene (reference sequence). CDR3 coding DNA: TGTGCCAGCAGTTACGCGGGGGGGAACACCGGGGAGCTGTTTTTT. It is translated as CASSYAGGNTGELFF.

This clonotype is labeled medium-sized. This chain's CDR3 is CSLTRNTEAFF. DNA for the CDR3: TGCAGCCTGACCAGGAACACTGAAGCTTTCTTT. The chain has TRBV29-1 and TRBJ1-1; D gene uncertain. The V gene's germline CDR1 is SQVTM and CDR2 ANQGSEA. V was shortened by 8 bases and J by 1 base, with 8 bases between the two germline ends. This CDR3 comprises 11 residues.

The chain uses TRBV28 and TRBJ2-7, with a possible D match to TRBD1 (6 bases). The CDR3 spans 15 residues. The germline gives CDR1 MDHEN, CDR2 SYDVKM. Between the trimmed V and J ends, which lost 6 bases and 5 bases, there was a span of 20 bases. CDR3 nucleotides: TGTGCCAGCAGCCCCCCTACAGGGATGATGAACGAGCAGTACTTC. The encoded protein is CASSPPTGMMNEQYF. The full variable domain, in which reference TRBV28 and TRBJ2-7 provide the parts outside the CDR3, is DVKVTQSSRYLVKRTGEKVFLECVQDMDHENMFWYRQDPGLGLRLIYFSYDVKMKEKGDIPEGYSVSREKKERFSLILESASTNQTSMYLCASSPPTGMMNEQYFGPGTRLTVT.

V is TRBV7-6 and J is TRBJ2-1; no firm D call. Looked up from germline, CDR1 is SGHVS and CDR2 is FNYEAQ. This CDR3 spans 13 amino acids. The V end lost 2 bases, the J end lost 5 bases, and 7 bases lay between the germline ends. CDR3 sequence (DNA): TGTGCCAGCAGCTTACGGCTGAACAATGAGCAGTTCTTC. It specifies CASSLRLNNEQFF.

V usage is TRBV28 and J usage is TRBJ2-6; TRBD1 is a possible D gene (5 bases). Germline V CDR1 and CDR2: MDHEN, SYDVKM. The CDR3 covers 16 residues. The V and J ends lost 2 bases and 1 base respectively, with 9 bases between them. This chain's CDR3 is CASSLPTGSGANVLTF. The CDR3 coding sequence is TGTGCCAGCAGTTTACCAACAGGTTCTGGGGCCAACGTCCTGACTTTC.

This chain connects TRBV12-3 or TRBV12-4 to TRBJ2-5; TRBD2 matches 10 bases. V lost 6 bases to trimming and J lost 3 bases; unmatched junction nucleotides: 10. The CDR3 is made up of 16 amino acids. CDR3 DNA sequence: TGTGCCAGCAGCCCTTCCAGCGGGAGGGCCGAAGAGACCCAGTACTTC. As protein: CASSPSSGRAEETQYF.

This clonotype is judged medium-sized. This chain connects TRBV29-1 to TRBJ2-5, with 9 nucleotides matching TRBD2. CDR3 length: 14 amino acids. Germline V gene sequence: CDR1 SQVTM, CDR2 ANQGSEA. Trimming removed 5 bases from V and 4 bases from J; junction bases left unmatched: 8. The CDR3: CSVSPAGGLETQYF. CDR3 DNA: TGCAGCGTTTCCCCGGCGGGAGGGTTAGAGACCCAGTACTTC.

This clonotype has only a few counts. The gene calls are TRBV12-3 or TRBV12-4 and TRBJ1-2, with D perhaps matching TRBD1 (5 bases). The V gene lost 6 bases and the J gene lost 2 bases, with 13 bases spanning the gap. The CDR3 runs 14 residues. CDR3 sequence reads: CASSKEAGNYGYTF. CDR3 nucleotides: TGTGCCAGCAGCAAGGAGGCAGGGAACTATGGCTACACCTTC.